This T cell receptor beta chain was observed in a study of cytomegalovirus exposure and HLA in healthy donors. The PCR used 60 Vbeta and 13 Jbeta primers. The table came from immunoSEQ multiplex PCR; TCRdb's copy has only in-frame clones and leaves some out. Of around 170,000 clones in the sample, 65% to 85% were seen once. V was shortened by 8 bases and J by 7 bases, with 17 bases between the two germline ends. Germline assignment: CDR1 MNHEY and CDR2 SMNVEV (reference sequence). The CDR3 has 14 residues. V usage is TRBV27 and J usage is TRBJ1-4, with TRBD1 as a possible D gene (6 bases). The receptor's source is a man in his forties or fifties in good health and CMV-seronegative. Sequencing used PBMCs. The CDR3 reads CASGYRDMAEKLFF. The CDR3 region has the DNA TGTGCCAGCGGGTACAGGGACATGGCTGAAAAACTGTTTTTT.